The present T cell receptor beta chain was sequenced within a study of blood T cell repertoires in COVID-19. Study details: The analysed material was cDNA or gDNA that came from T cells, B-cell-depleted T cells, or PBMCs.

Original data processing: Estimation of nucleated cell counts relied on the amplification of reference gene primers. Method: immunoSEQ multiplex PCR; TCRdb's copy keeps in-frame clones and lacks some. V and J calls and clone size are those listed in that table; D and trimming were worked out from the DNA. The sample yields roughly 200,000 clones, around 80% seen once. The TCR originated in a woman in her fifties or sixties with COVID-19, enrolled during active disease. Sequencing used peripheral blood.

This CDR3 is CASSFSGRNYEQYF. For the CDR3, the DNA is TGTGCCAGCAGCTTTAGCGGGAGGAACTACGAGCAGTACTTC. The V and J genes are TRBV7-6 and TRBJ2-7, with 10 bases aligning to TRBD2. V lost 3 bases, J lost 3 bases, and 2 bases stayed unmatched. Germline CDR1 is SGHVS and CDR2 is FNYEAQ. The CDR3 spans 14 residues.